This T cell receptor (beta chain) was obtained from a study of shared clonotypes between healthy human individuals (dated by TCRdb to 2018 to 2021). For the study in its entirety: The cohort included three men and a couple of women between 18 and 49 years of age. To increase sequencing depth and limit assay-specific biases, TCR repertoire library preparation and sequencing were carried out by different laboratories using diverse techniques. For each donor, CD4 naive and CD4 memory were each run on three plates, CD8 naive on two plates, and CD8 memory on one plate. Between about 0.85 and 8.9 billion PBMCs per donor were obtained by leukapheresis. The study deeply sequenced blood TCR repertoires of about 5 healthy adults to estimate repertoire size and the extent of clonotype sharing between individuals. What the work shows at the level of the full study, not this receptor alone: Rarefaction of sorted-subset datasets indicated incomplete sequencing despite the large sequencing depth. Based on pairwise subsampling, the degree of clonotype sharing among donors was expected to be affected by sequencing depth. Sharing across a handful of donors was observed for around 4.8% of naive CD4, under 4% of naive CD8, about 2.3% of memory CD4, and around 0.42% of memory CD8 clonotypes. Only blood was sampled, and tissue TCR repertoires likely differ from those in blood. The small number of donors limited the genetic and exposure-history diversity represented. Estimated clonotype richness was generally larger for naive than for memory subsets. Clonotypes shared by all four sorted-subset donors showed higher generation probabilities than non-shared clonotypes.

Donors were healthy HIV-negative adults with no recently reported acute infections or vaccinations. All donors were Caucasian adults living in Nashville, Tennessee, USA. Magnetic negative selection was used to enrich CD4+ T cells, after which naive cells were positively selected on CD45RA and the negative fraction became the memory subset. Blood was obtained by leukapheresis, after which PBMCs were separated by Ficoll-Histopaque density gradient centrifugation and cryopreserved in liquid nitrogen vapor phase. Analytical flow cytometry was used to check the purity and quantity of every magnetically sorted T cell population. Each sorted fraction had its genomic DNA isolated and then quantified by UV absorbance on a Nanodrop 2000c. Trimming removed 4 bases from V and 3 bases from J, leaving 12 bases between the germline ends. Spanning cysteine to phenylalanine, the CDR3 consists of 14 amino acids. Only the CDR3 portion is preserved as DNA: 42 bases, with reading frame beginning at the first base. The germline V gene encodes CDR1 LNHDA and CDR2 SQIVND (reference sequence).

Details on this clone: No antigen is known for it. The record has no base qualities; no much larger clone is one base away.

Using the deep immunoSEQ assay, TCR CDR3 regions were amplified from genomic DNA by multiplex PCR. For each cell subset, the extracted genomic DNA was distributed evenly across all wells of several immunoSEQ 96-well plates, and each plate served as one replicate. For sorted subsets, around 0.2 ug of genomic DNA, equivalent to around 31,000 T cell genomes, went into each replicate PCR. Purified libraries were measured with a Qubit 3.0 fluorometer, size-checked on a Bioanalyzer 2100, and measured again with the KAPA Library Quantification kit. A separate single-read 150-cycle Illumina NextSeq 550 flow cell was used to sequence each immunoSEQ 96-well plate. For the original study's pipeline: Because the immunoSEQ output included only junctional sequences and no quality scores, the filtering could not be the same as the filtering used for full-length reads. To assign V/J genes and CDR3, sequences were annotated using PyIR, a Python wrapper for IgBLAST v1.9, with IMGT germline references. Any read was removed if the V/J assignment was weak (E-value above 1e-6), the CDR3 was missing, or the read contained stop codons, out-of-frame junctions, or ambiguous translated residues. V3J clonotypes were defined as sequences sharing an identical inferred V gene, J gene, and CDR3 amino acid sequence. Percentage overlap between repertoires was calculated by dividing the number of shared unique clonotypes by the size of the smaller repertoire. Three approaches were used to assess repertoire richness: RTK rarefaction, the Chao1 estimator, and Recon v2.1 estimates of unobserved clonotypes. OLGA was used to compute generation probabilities for all TCRbeta clonotypes that the gDNA method yielded from a few donors. TCRdb's version of the immuneACCESS table is confined to in-frame rearrangements and falls short of the full clone set. An unresolved V gene accounts for under half of the shortfall where checked; the remainder is of unknown origin. The V and J calls and clone size are taken from that table; D and trimming were inferred from the DNA. The sample table shows 950,000 to 1,100,000 clones, and more than 65% are seen once. The ten biggest clones cover roughly 1.5% of the sample.

The specimen sequenced was memory CD4+ T cells sorted from blood. This specimen's cell subset or site label, interpreted: CD45RA-negative fraction. The TCR originated in a man between 18 and 35 years old in good health. The V and J segments used are TRBV19 and TRBJ1-1; possibly the D gene is TRBD1, per 6 matching bases. The CDR3 has the sequence CASSNLYRDTEAFF. The bases read TGTGCCAGTAGTAACCTTTACAGGGACACTGAAGCTTTCTTT.